The 7 T cell receptor beta chains below were found in one sample sequenced in a study of OX40 agonist ivuxolimab in advanced cancers. Data came from immunoSEQ multiplex PCR; TCRdb stores just in-frame clones and leaves some out. The profile shows tens of thousands of clones, roughly nine tenths of them singletons. Sequencing was performed on CD4+ or CD8+ T cells sorted from blood, taken in a trial of the OX40 agonist ivuxolimab. Every receptor here comes from an adult with an advanced solid tumor such as melanoma, head and neck, liver or kidney cancer.

The gene calls are TRBV7-9 and TRBJ2-7; D is unclear. This CDR3 has 14 amino acids. V lost 0 bases and J 2 bases, leaving 8 bases between the germline ends. Germline CDR1 reads SEHNR; CDR2 reads FQNEAQ (reference sequence). CDR3 coding DNA: TGTGCCAGCAGCTTAGCTCAGCAACCCTACGAGCAGTACTTC. It codes for CASSLAQQPYEQYF. The variable domain in full, with the rest retrieved from reference TRBV7-9 and TRBJ2-7, is DTGVSQNPRHKITKRGQNVTFRCDPISEHNRLYWYRQTLGQGPEFLTYFQNEAQLEKSRLLSDRFSAERPKGSFSTLEIQRTEQGDSAMYLCASSLAQQPYEQYFGPGTRLTVT.

The CDR3 bases are TGTGCCAGCTTACCGGGACAGGGGGATTACGAGCAGTACTTC. Its protein product is CASLPGQGDYEQYF. The chain is built from TRBV6-6 and TRBJ2-7; 11 bases line up with TRBD1. The germline CDR1 and CDR2 sequences are MNHNY and SVGAGI (reference sequence). CDR3 length: 14 residues. V shed 8 bases, J shed 4 bases, and the junction held 7 bases outside the gene matches.

This chain uses TRBV28 with TRBJ2-5, with TRBD2 matching 8 bases. Per the germline V gene, CDR1 is MDHEN and CDR2 is SYDVKM. Unmatched junction bases numbered 10, after V lost 7 bases and J lost 3 bases. The CDR3 is 15 residues long. The CDR3, as DNA: TGTGCCAGCACCCAGAAGCGGGAGTTTGAAGAGACCCAGTACTTC. Its protein product is CASTQKREFEETQYF.

The chain uses TRBV5-4 and TRBJ2-3; TRBD2 agrees at 10 bases. The junction had 12 bases not matched to a gene; V was cut back by 4 bases and J by 4 bases. CDR1 is SGHNT and CDR2 is YYREEE in the germline V gene (reference sequence). The CDR3 is made up of 17 amino acids. As DNA, the CDR3 is TGTGCCAGCAGCCCTAGCGGGAGTCATCCGGGTCCAGATACGCAGTATTTT. It translates to CASSPSGSHPGPDTQYF.

V usage is TRBV6-5 and J usage is TRBJ2-7; 10 bases match TRBD1. The CDR3 has 14 residues. Germline loops: CDR1 MNHEY, CDR2 SVGAGI. V lost 7 bases and J lost 6; bases outside the gene matches: 9. This CDR3 is CASNTGQGWREQYF. The DNA of the CDR3 is TGTGCCAGCAACACGGGACAGGGGTGGCGCGAGCAGTACTTC.

In nucleotides, the CDR3 is TGCGCCACCTCAGGACAGGGATCGAGGGGAAACACCATATATTTT. Encoded protein: CATSGQGSRGNTIYF. V and J are TRBV10-1 and TRBJ1-3; the match to TRBD1 covers 8 bases. The CDR3 has 15 residues. V was pared by 10 bases and J by 4 bases, with 12 bases of the junction left unmatched. The germline gives CDR1 WNHNN, CDR2 SYGVQD (reference sequence).

The chain has TRBV19 and TRBJ1-1; 8 nucleotides align to TRBD1. Trimming took 6 bases from V and 0 from J; bases not matched to a gene: 6. Per germline, CDR1 LNHDA and CDR2 SQIVND (reference sequence). This CDR3 spans 15 amino acids. CDR3 amino acids: CASRDRVGMNTEAFF. CDR3 DNA sequence: TGTGCCAGTAGGGACAGGGTCGGAATGAACACTGAAGCTTTCTTT.